The clone carrying this T cell receptor (beta chain) was recorded a few times. Its antigen is currently unknown. Deletions cut 7 bases from V and 7 bases from J, with 13 bases between. Germline-derived CDR1 and CDR2 are SQVTM and ANQGSEA. CDR3 length: 11 amino acids. This sample is drawn from a study of T cells after yellow fever vaccination. Overall study results and limits: Secondary responses were weaker yet peaked faster, day 5 versus 15.

TCRdb re-called the 5' RACE reads with MiXCR, one entry per CDR3 protein. The table records around 310,000 distinct CDR3 sequences, 8.7% of them present only once. The sequencing used PBMCs, collected on the day of the first yellow fever vaccination. The receptor's source is a young man who received the YFV17D yellow fever vaccine. This chain connects TRBV29-1 to TRBJ1-1; possible D gene TRBD1, 6 bases. CDR3 protein: CSAPAGDEAFF. DNA for the CDR3: TGCAGCGCCCCCGCAGGGGATGAAGCTTTCTTT.